These T cell receptor beta chains were read from a single sample in a study of T cells in Graves' hyperthyroidism and ophthalmopathy. TCRdb fed the multiplex PCR reads into MiXCR, producing one record per CDR3 protein. Of about 600,000 distinct CDR3 sequences detected, 16% appear once; the ten largest clones hold under 3.5%. The sample was blood. The receptors were gathered from a middle-aged woman with Graves' ophthalmopathy. Both conserved end residues are part of each CDR3. Each record gives: clone size, J gene, D gene, V gene, CDR3 DNA, CDR3 protein. D genes are given only for firm matches. For some rows the clone size is stated as once, few or many, or as a class when expanded; others skip it.

many TRBJ2-5 - TRBV11-2 TGTGCCAGCAGCGCCGGGACGAAAGAGACCCAGTACTTC CASSAGTKETQYF
- TRBJ1-4 TRBD1 TRBV3-1 TGTGCCAGCAGCCTCTCACCCGTGACAGGGCGGAATGAAAAACTGTTTTTT CASSLSPVTGRNEKLFF
few TRBJ2-2 - TRBV3-1 TGTGCCAGCAGCCATGACTCCGCCGGGGAGCTGTTTTTT CASSHDSAGELFF
- TRBJ2-1 TRBD2 TRBV7-3 TGTGCCAGCAGCCGGGGACTAGCGGGAAGGTCCTACAATGAGCAGTTCTTC CASSRGLAGRSYNEQFF
many TRBJ2-1 TRBD1 TRBV30 TGTGCCTGGGGGAGACAGGGTAGATACAATGAGCAGTTCTTC CAWGRQGRYNEQFF
few TRBJ2-3 TRBD1 TRBV6-5 TGTGCCAGCAGTTACACGGGACAGGGGGTTGCAGATACGCAGTATTTT CASSYTGQGVADTQYF
- TRBJ1-2 TRBD1 TRBV5-1 TGCGCCAGCAGCCAGGGACAGCACTATGGCTACACCTTC CASSQGQHYGYTF
few TRBJ2-1 - TRBV3-1 TGTGCCAGCAGCCAAGGTTCGTTTCGGGTTAGGTCCTACAATGAGCAGTTCTTC CASSQGSFRVRSYNEQFF
- TRBJ2-1 TRBD2 TRBV10-3 TGTGCCATCAGTGAGGTGGGGGGGAATGAGCAGTTCTTC CAISEVGGNEQFF
- TRBJ1-4 TRBD1 TRBV19 TGTGCCAGTAGTGAGTCCGGGACAGCTCATGAAAAACTGTTTTTT CASSESGTAHEKLFF
many TRBJ2-3 - TRBV11-2 TGTGCCAGCAGCTTAGTAGGAACAGGAGGCCCGATGGCAGATACGCAGTATTTT CASSLVGTGGPMADTQYF
many TRBJ2-2 - TRBV5-1 TGCGCCAGCAGCTTGGCCTGGAACACCGGGGAGCTGTTTTTT CASSLAWNTGELFF
many TRBJ1-2 TRBD1 TRBV27 TGTGCCAGCAGTTTGCGGGAGGGGGCCAACTATGGCTACACCTTC CASSLREGANYGYTF
- TRBJ2-1 TRBD2 TRBV20-1 TGCAGTGCTAGAGCCCCTAGCGGGGGGTTATATGAGCAGTTCTTC CSARAPSGGLYEQFF
many TRBJ2-1 - TRBV28 TGTGCCAGCAGTTTACCTAATTTCCAGGGTAGGGTTTTCGATGAGCAGTTCTTC CASSLPNFQGRVFDEQFF
many TRBJ2-3 - TRBV20-1 TGCAGTCAGGGGCGTGTGTCTGGGACAGATACGCAGTATTTT CSQGRVSGTDTQYF
- TRBJ2-1 - TRBV7-2 TGTGCCAGCAGCTTAGGGATGGTTTATTACGATGAGCAGTTCTTC CASSLGMVYYDEQFF
- TRBJ2-7 TRBD2 TRBV5-1 TGCGCCAGCAGAGCTCTAGCGGCGAGCTCCTACGAGCAGTACTTC CASRALAASSYEQYF
- TRBJ1-1 - TRBV20-1 TGCAGTGCTACCGGGGGCCCCGCGGTCCCAGAAGCTTTCTTT CSATGGPAVPEAFF
- TRBJ2-1 - TRBV30 TGTGCCTGGAGTGGGTGGGGGCGCGCCAATGAGCAGTTCTTC CAWSGWGRANEQFF
many TRBJ1-1 - TRBV18 TGTGCCAGCTCACCTGCAGGGAGGGACACTGAAGCTTTCTTT CASSPAGRDTEAFF
- TRBJ1-5 - TRBV7-2 TGTGCCAGCAGCTCAACGAGGGGTCAGCCCCAGCATTTT CASSSTRGQPQHF
- TRBJ2-7 - TRBV24-1 TGTGCCACCAGTGACCCGACAGAAGACTCCTACGAGCAGTACTTC CATSDPTEDSYEQYF
many TRBJ2-1 TRBD2 TRBV28 TGTGCCAGCAGTTCCCCGGGACTAGCAGCAAATGAGCAGTTCTTC CASSSPGLAANEQFF
many TRBJ1-1 - TRBV24-1 TGTGCCACCAGTGATTTGGCGGGTGAAGCTTTCTTT CATSDLAGEAFF
- TRBJ2-5 - TRBV2 TGTGCCAGCAGTGAGGGTCTGCCAGAGACCCAGTACTTC CASSEGLPETQYF
many TRBJ1-4 - TRBV7-2 TGTGCCAGCAGCTTAGGAGGGTATAATGAAAAACTGTTTTTT CASSLGGYNEKLFF
many TRBJ2-7 - TRBV10-3 TGTGCCAGCAGCCACGATGCGTCGGCAGGGGTCTACGAGCAGTACTTC CASSHDASAGVYEQYF
many TRBJ2-5 - TRBV6-1 TGTGCCAGCAGTGAAGCGGGGGGAACCCAAGAGACCCAGTACTTC CASSEAGGTQETQYF
- TRBJ1-2 - TRBV10-3 TGTGCCATCAGTGAGGCGGCAGCCTCTAACTATGGCCACACCTTC CAISEAAASNYGHTF
- TRBJ2-4 - TRBV11-1 TGTGCCAGCGTCCTAGGGTGGGCCAAAAACATTCAGTACTTC CASVLGWAKNIQYF
- TRBJ2-7 - TRBV20-1 TGCAGTGCTGAGGGGGTGGCAGGGCCTTACTCCTACGAGCAGTACTTC CSAEGVAGPYSYEQYF
many TRBJ2-3 - TRBV29-1 TGCAGCGTTGAGGCGTGGGTCAGGGGCGTCGGAACAGATACGCAGTATTTT CSVEAWVRGVGTDTQYF
many TRBJ2-7 TRBD1 TRBV2 TGTGCCAGCAACACACAGGGGGCAAGCGAGCAGTACTTC CASNTQGASEQYF
many TRBJ2-1 - TRBV5-1 TGCGCCAGCAGCCTGTCTGAGGGTGAGCAGTTCTTC CASSLSEGEQFF
many TRBJ2-1 TRBD1 TRBV7-2 TGTGCCAGCAGAACCCGGGACAGGGCCGTCAATGAGCAGTTCTTC CASRTRDRAVNEQFF
- TRBJ2-6 - TRBV28 TGTGCCAGCAGCGCCCGTTCGGCTGGGGCCAACGTCCTGACTTTC CASSARSAGANVLTF
few TRBJ1-6 - TRBV20-1 TGCAGTGTACCACCTGCACCTCATCTCTATAATTCACCCCTCCACTTT CSVPPAPHLYNSPLHF
- TRBJ2-4 TRBD2 TRBV30 TGTGCCTCAACCTTGGGACTAGCGGGGACGAACATTCAGTACTTC CASTLGLAGTNIQYF
many TRBJ1-2 - TRBV11-2 TGTGCCAGCAGCTTAAGCGGGCAGGGTGATGGCTACACCTTC CASSLSGQGDGYTF
few TRBJ2-1 TRBD2 TRBV18 TGTGCCAGCTCAGAAACTAGCGGAGGGGGTAATGAGCAGTTCTTC CASSETSGGGNEQFF
- TRBJ2-7 TRBD1 TRBV20-1 TGCAGTGCACGGACAGGGGGCTCCTACGAGCAGTACTTC CSARTGGSYEQYF
many TRBJ2-1 - TRBV30 TGTGCCTGGAGTAGGACACGGCCAATGGGAAAGTTCTTC CAWSRTRPMGKFF
few TRBJ2-2 - TRBV30 TGTGCCTGGAGTGCCCGCCAGGAAGACACCGGGGAGCTGTTTTTT CAWSARQEDTGELFF
few TRBJ1-2 - TRBV3-1 TGTGCCAGCAGCCTAGGACGTCTACCTAACGGCTACACCTTC CASSLGRLPNGYTF
many TRBJ2-3 TRBD2 TRBV27 TGTGCCAGCAGTTTCCTGACTAGCGTCAGCACAGATACGCAGTATTTT CASSFLTSVSTDTQYF
- TRBJ2-3 - TRBV20-1 TGCAGTGCTAGAGTTCCGGGAGTAGGCAGGAATACGCAGTATTTT CSARVPGVGRNTQYF